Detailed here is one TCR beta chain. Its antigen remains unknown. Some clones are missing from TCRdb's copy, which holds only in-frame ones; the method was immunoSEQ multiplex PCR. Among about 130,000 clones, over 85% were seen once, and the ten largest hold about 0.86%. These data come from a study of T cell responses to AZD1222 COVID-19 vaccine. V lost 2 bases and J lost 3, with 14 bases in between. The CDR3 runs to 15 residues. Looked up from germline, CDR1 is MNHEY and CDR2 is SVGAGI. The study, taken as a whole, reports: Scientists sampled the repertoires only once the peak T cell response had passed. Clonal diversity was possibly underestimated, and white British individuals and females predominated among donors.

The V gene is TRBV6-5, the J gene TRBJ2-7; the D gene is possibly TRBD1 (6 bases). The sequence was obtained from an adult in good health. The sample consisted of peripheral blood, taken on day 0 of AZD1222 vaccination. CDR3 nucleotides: TGTGCCAGCAGTTACGACGCAGGGGTAATCTACGAGCAGTACTTC. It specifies CASSYDAGVIYEQYF.